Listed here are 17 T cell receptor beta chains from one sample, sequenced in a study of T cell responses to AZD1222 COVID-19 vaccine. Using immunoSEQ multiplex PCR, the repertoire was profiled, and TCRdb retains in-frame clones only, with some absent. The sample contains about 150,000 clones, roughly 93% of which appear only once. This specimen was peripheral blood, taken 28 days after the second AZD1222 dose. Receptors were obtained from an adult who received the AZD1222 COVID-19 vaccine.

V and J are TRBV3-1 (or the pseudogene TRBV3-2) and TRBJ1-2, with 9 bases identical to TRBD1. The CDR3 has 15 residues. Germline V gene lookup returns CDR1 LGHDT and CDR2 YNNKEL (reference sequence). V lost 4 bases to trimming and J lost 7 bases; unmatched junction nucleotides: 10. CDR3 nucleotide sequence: TGTGCCAGCAGCCGCCAAACAGGGGGCGCGGCTGGCTACACCTTC. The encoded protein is CASSRQTGGAAGYTF.

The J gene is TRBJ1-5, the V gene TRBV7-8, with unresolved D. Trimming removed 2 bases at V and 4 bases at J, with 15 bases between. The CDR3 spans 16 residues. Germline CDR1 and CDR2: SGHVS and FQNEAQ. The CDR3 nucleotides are TGTGCCAGCAGCTTAAGGCAGGCCGTGGGTAATCAGCCCCAGCATTTT. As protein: CASSLRQAVGNQPQHF.

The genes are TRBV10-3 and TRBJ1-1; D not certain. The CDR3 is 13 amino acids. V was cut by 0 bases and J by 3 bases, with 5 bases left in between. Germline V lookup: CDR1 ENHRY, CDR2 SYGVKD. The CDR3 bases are TGTGCCATCAGTGAGTCTCCGGACACTGAAGCTTTCTTT. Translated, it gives CAISESPDTEAFF.

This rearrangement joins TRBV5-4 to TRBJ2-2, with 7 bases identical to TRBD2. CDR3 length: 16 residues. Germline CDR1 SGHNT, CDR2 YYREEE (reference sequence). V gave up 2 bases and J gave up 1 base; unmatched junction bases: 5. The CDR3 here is CASSFGGRGNTGELFF. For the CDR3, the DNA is TGTGCCAGCAGCTTCGGCGGGAGAGGGAACACCGGGGAGCTGTTTTTT.

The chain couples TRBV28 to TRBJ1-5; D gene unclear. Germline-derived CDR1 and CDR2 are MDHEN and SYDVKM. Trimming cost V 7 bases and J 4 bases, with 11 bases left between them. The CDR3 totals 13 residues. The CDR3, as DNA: TGTGCCAGCATCACTAGTGGTAATCAGCCCCAGCATTTT. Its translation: CASITSGNQPQHF.

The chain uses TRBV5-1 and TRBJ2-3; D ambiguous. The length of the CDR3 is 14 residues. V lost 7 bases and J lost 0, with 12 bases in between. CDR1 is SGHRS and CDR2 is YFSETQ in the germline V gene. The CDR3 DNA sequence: TGCGCCAGCGGCCAGATAACTAGCACAGATACGCAGTATTTT. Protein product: CASGQITSTDTQYF.

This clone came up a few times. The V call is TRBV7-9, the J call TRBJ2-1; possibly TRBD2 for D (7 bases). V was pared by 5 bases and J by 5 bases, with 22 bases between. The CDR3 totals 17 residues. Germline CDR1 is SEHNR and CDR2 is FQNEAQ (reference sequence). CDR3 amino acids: CASSLRGAGAINNEQFF. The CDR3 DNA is TGTGCCAGCAGCCTACGAGGGGCGGGGGCTATCAACAATGAGCAGTTCTTC.

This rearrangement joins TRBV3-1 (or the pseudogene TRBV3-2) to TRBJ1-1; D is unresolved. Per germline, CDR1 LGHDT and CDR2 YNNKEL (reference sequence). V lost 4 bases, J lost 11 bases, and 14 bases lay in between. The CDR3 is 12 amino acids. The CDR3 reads CASSRPGGRAFF. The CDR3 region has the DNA TGTGCCAGCAGCCGCCCGGGAGGTCGCGCTTTCTTT.

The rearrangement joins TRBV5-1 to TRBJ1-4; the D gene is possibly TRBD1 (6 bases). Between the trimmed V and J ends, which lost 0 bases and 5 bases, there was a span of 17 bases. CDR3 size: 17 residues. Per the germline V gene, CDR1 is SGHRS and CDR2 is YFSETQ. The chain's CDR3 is CASSLAGRGSMNEKLFF. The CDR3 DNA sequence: TGCGCCAGCAGCTTGGCAGGCAGGGGCTCAATGAATGAAAAACTGTTTTTT. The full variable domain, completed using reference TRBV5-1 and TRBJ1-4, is KAGVTQTPRYLIKTRGQQVTLSCSPISGHRSVSWYQQTPGQGLQFLFEYFSETQRNKGNFPGRFSGRQFSNSRSEMNVSTLELGDSALYLCASSLAGRGSMNEKLFFGSGTQLSVL.

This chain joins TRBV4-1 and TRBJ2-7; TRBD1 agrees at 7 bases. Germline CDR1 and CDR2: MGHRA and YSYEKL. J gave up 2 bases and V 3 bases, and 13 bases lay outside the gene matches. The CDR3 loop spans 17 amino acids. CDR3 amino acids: CASSQTLPGQRTYEQYF. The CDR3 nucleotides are TGCGCCAGCAGCCAGACTTTACCGGGACAGAGAACCTACGAGCAGTACTTC.

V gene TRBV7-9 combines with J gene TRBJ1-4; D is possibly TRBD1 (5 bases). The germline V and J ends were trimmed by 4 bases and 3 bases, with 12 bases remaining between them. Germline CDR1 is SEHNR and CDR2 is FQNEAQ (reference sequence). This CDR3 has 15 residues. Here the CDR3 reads CASSSPRGSNEKLFF. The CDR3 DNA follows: TGTGCCAGCAGCTCCCCTCGGGGGTCTAATGAAAAACTGTTTTTT.

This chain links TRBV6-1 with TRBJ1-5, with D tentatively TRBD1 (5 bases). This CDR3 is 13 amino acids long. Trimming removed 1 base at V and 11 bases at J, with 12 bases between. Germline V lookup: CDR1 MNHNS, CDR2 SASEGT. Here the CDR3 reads CASSEEGYLAQHF. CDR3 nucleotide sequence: TGTGCCAGCAGTGAAGAGGGGTACTTGGCCCAGCATTTT.

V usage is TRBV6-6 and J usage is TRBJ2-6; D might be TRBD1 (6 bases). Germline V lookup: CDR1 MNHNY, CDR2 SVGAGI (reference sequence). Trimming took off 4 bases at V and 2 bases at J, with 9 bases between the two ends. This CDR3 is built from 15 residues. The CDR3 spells CASSSHRAGANVLTF. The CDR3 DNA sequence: TGTGCCAGCAGTTCTCACAGGGCTGGGGCCAACGTCCTGACTTTC.

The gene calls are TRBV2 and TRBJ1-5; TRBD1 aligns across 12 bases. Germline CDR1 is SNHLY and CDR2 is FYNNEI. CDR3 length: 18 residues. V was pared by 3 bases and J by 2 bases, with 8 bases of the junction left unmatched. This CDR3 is CASSEGQGAVWGNQPQHF. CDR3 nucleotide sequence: TGTGCCAGCAGTGAGGGACAGGGGGCGGTTTGGGGCAATCAGCCCCAGCATTTT.

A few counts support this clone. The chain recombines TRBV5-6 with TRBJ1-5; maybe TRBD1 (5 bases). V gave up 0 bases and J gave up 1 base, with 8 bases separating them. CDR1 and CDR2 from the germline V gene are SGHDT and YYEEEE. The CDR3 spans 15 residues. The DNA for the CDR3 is TGTGCCAGCAGCTTGGGGCCAGGGAGCAATCAGCCCCAGCATTTT. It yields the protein CASSLGPGSNQPQHF. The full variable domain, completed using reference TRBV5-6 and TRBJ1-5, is DAGVTQSPTHLIKTRGQQVTLRCSPKSGHDTVSWYQQALGQGPQFIFQYYEEEERQRGNFPDRFSGHQFPNYSSELNVNALLLGDSALYLCASSLGPGSNQPQHFGDGTRLSIL.

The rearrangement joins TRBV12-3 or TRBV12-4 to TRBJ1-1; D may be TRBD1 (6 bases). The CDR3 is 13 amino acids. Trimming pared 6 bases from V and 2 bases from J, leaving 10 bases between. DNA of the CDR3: TGTGCCAGCAGGATGACAGGAAACACTGAAGCTTTCTTT. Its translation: CASRMTGNTEAFF.

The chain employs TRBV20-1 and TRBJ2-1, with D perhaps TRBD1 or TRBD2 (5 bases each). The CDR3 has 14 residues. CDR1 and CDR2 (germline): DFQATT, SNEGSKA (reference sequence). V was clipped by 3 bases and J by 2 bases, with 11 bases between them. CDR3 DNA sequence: TGCAGTGCTAGTCGGGGCTTTACCTACAATGAGCAGTTCTTC. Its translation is CSASRGFTYNEQFF.